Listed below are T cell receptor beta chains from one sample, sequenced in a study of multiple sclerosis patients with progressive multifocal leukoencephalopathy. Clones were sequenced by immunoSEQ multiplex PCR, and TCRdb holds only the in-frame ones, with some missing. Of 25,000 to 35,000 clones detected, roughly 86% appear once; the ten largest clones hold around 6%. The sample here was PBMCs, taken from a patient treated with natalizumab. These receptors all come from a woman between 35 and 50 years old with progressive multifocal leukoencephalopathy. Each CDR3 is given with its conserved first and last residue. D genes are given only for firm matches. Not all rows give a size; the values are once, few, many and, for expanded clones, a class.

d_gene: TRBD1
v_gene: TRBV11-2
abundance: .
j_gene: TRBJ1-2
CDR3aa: CASSHPKGGTGDLYGYTF
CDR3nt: TGTGCCAGCAGCCATCCCAAGGGGGGGACAGGGGATCTCTATGGCTACACCTTC

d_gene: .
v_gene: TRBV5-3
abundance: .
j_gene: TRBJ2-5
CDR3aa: CARSLGGTQYF
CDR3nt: TGTGCCAGAAGCTTGGGGGGGACCCAGTACTTC

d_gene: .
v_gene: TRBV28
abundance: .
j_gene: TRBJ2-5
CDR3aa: CATTGPGGTQYF
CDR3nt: TGTGCCACCACCGGACCTGGAGGGACCCAGTACTTC

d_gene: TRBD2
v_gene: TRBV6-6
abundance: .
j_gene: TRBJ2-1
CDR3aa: CASSSSGTSGNEQFF
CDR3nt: TGTGCCAGCAGTTCCTCCGGGACTAGCGGGAATGAGCAGTTCTTC

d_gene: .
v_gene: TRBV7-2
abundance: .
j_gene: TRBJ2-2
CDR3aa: CASTLDRSSTGELFF
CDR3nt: TGTGCCAGCACCCTGGACAGAAGCAGCACCGGGGAGCTGTTTTTT

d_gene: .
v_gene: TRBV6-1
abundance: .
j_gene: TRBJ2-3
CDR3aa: CASTKWQERTDTQYF
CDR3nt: TGTGCCAGCACTAAATGGCAGGAAAGGACAGATACGCAGTATTTT

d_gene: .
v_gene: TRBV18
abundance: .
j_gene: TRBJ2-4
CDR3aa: CASSPPSGVAKNIQYF
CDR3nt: TGTGCCAGCTCACCGCCATCGGGAGTAGCCAAAAACATTCAGTACTTC

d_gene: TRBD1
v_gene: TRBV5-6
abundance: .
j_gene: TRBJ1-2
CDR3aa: CASSLGEGAWGYTF
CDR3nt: TGTGCCAGCAGCTTGGGAGAGGGGGCATGGGGCTACACCTTC

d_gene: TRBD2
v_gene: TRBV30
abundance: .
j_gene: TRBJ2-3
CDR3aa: CAWSGGLAVTDTQYF
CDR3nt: TGTGCCTGGAGTGGAGGACTAGCGGTCACAGATACGCAGTATTTT

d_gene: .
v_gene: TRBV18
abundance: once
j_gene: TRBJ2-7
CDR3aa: CASSPETAGEQYF
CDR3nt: TGTGCCAGCTCTCCTGAGACAGCGGGCGAGCAGTACTTC

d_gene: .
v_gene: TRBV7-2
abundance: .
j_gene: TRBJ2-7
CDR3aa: CASSLADYEQYF
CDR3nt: TGTGCCAGCAGCTTAGCAGATTACGAGCAGTACTTC

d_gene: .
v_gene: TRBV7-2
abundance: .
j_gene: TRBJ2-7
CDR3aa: CASSLDRASYEQYF
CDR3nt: TGTGCCAGCAGCTTAGACAGGGCCTCCTACGAGCAGTACTTC

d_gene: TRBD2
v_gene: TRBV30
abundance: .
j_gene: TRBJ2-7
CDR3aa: CAWSVASGTSSYEQYF
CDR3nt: TGTGCCTGGAGTGTGGCTAGCGGGACATCTTCCTACGAGCAGTACTTC

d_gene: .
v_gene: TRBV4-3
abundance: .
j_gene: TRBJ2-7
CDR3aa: CASSHFTYEQYF
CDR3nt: TGCGCCAGCAGCCATTTTACCTACGAGCAGTACTTC

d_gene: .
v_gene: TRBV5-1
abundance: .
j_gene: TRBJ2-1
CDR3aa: CASSPGVIGLNYNEQFF
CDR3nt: TGCGCCAGCAGCCCCGGTGTGATAGGGTTGAACTACAATGAGCAGTTCTTC

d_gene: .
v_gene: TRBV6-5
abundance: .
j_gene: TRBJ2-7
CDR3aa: CASRSAVGEQYF
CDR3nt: TGTGCCAGCAGATCAGCGGTCGGCGAGCAGTACTTC

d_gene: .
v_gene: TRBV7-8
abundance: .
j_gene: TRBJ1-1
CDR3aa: CASSLAAQRNTEAFF
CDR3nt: TGTGCCAGCAGCTTAGCCGCTCAGAGAAACACTGAAGCTTTCTTT

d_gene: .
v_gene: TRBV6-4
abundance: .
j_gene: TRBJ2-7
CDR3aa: CASSVRDPSGEQYF
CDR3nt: TGTGCCAGCAGTGTCCGGGACCCGTCGGGCGAGCAGTACTTC

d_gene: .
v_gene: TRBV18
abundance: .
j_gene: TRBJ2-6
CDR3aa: CASSPSGANVLTF
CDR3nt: TGTGCCAGCTCACCCTCTGGGGCCAACGTCCTGACTTTC

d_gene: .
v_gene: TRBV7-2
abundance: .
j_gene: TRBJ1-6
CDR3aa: CASSLALAGRHPNSPLHF
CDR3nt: TGTGCCAGCAGCTTAGCCTTAGCGGGCAGACACCCGAATTCACCCCTCCACTTT

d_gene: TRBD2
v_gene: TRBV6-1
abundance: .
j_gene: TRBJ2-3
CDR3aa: CASSDGLAADTQYF
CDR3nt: TGTGCCAGCAGTGATGGACTAGCGGCTGATACGCAGTATTTT

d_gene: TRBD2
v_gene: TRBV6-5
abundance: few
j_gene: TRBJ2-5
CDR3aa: CASSSTAGEVETQYF
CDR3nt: TGTGCCAGCAGTTCGACGGCGGGGGAGGTGGAGACCCAGTACTTC

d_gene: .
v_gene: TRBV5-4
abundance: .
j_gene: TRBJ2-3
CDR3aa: CASSLFSGTTDTQYF
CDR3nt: TGTGCCAGCAGCTTGTTTTCAGGGACCACAGATACGCAGTATTTT

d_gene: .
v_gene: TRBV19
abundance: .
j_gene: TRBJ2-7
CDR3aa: CASSIGDMSYEQYF
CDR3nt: TGTGCCAGTAGTATAGGGGACATGTCCTACGAGCAGTACTTC

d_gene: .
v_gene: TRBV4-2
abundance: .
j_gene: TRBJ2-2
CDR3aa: CASSLNFGPGELFF
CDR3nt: TGTGCCAGCAGCCTCAATTTCGGGCCCGGGGAGCTGTTTTTT

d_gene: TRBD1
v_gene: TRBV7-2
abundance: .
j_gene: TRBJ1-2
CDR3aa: CASSQDRGYGYTF
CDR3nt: TGTGCCAGCAGCCAGGACAGGGGGTATGGCTACACCTTC

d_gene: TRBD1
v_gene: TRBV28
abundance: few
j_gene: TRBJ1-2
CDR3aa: CASSSPPDRAFYTF
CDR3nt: TGTGCCAGCAGTTCCCCTCCCGACAGGGCCTTCTACACCTTC